The clone carrying this T cell receptor beta chain occurred a few times. The antigen is not known. The record originates from a study of T cells after yellow fever vaccination. The CDR3 contains 15 residues. V lost 5 bases and J lost 6; bases outside the gene matches: 10. Per the germline V gene, CDR1 is MNHEY and CDR2 is SMNVEV (reference sequence). TCRdb re-derived calls from the 5' RACE reads in MiXCR, one entry per CDR3 protein. The sample consists of fewer than 500,000 distinct CDR3 sequences, roughly a sixth of them appearing once. Notes on the study in general: A weaker but faster secondary response was observed, peaking on day 5 versus 15.

This sequence joins TRBV27 and TRBJ1-1; 9 bases match TRBD1. This sequence was found in a man aged 18 to 29 who received the YFV17D yellow fever vaccine. Sequenced here: PBMCs, sampled before the yellow fever booster vaccination. The CDR3 region is CASSTGQGVVAEAFF. Here the CDR3 DNA reads TGTGCCAGCAGTACGGGACAGGGAGTCGTTGCTGAAGCTTTCTTT.